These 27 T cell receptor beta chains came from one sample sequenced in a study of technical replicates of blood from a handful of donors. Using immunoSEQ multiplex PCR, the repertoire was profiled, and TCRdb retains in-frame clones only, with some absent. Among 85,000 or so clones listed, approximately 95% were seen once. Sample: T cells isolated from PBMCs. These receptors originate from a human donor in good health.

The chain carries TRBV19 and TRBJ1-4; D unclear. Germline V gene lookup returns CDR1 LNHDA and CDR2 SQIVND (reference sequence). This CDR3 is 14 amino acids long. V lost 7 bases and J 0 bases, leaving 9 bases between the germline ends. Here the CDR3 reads CASTKSATNEKLFF. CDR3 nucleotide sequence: TGTGCCAGTACTAAGTCTGCAACTAATGAAAAACTGTTTTTT.

This CDR3 reads CASSISLLDTQYF. The CDR3 DNA sequence: TGTGCCAGTAGTATTAGCCTATTAGATACGCAGTATTTT. This chain uses TRBV19 with TRBJ2-3; D is undetermined. The CDR3 has 13 amino acids. Trimming left V 3 bases short and J 5 bases short, with 9 bases between. CDR1 LNHDA and CDR2 SQIVND come from the germline V gene (reference sequence).

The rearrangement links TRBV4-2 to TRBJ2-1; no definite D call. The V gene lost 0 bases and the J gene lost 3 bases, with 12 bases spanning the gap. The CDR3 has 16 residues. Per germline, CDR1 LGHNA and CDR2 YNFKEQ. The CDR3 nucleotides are TGTGCCAGCAGCCAAGATCGAGGAGTCGGCTACAATGAGCAGTTCTTC. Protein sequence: CASSQDRGVGYNEQFF.

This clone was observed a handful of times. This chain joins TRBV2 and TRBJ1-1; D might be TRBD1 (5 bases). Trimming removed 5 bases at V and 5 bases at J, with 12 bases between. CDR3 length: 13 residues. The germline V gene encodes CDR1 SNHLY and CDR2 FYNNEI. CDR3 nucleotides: TGTGCCAGCAGTCCAGGGTCGCGAACTGAAGCTTTCTTT. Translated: CASSPGSRTEAFF.

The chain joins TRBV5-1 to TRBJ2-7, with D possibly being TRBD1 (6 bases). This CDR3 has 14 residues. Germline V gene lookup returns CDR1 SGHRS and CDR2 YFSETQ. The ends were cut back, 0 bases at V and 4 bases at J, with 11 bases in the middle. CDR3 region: CASSLEGQNYEQYF. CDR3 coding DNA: TGCGCCAGCAGCTTGGAGGGACAAAATTACGAGCAGTACTTC.

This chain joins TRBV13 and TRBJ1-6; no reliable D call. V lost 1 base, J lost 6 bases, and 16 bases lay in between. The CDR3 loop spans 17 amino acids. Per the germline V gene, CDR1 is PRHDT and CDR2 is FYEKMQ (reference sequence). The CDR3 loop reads CASSLAVSLGVNSPLHF. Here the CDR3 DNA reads TGTGCCAGCAGCTTAGCGGTCAGCCTCGGGGTTAATTCACCCCTCCACTTT.

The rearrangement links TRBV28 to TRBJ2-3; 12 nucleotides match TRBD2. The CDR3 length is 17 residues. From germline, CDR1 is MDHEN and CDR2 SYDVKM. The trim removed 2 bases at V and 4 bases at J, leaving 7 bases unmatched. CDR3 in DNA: TGTGCCAGCAGTTTAGCCCGGACTAGCGGGATGGCAGATACGCAGTATTTT. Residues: CASSLARTSGMADTQYF.

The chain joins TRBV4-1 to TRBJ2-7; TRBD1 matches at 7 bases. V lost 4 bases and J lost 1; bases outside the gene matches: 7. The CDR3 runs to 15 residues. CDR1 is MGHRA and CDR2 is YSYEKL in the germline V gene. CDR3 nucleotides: TGCGCCAGCAGCCTCCGGGACAGTGATTCCTACGAGCAGTACTTC. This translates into CASSLRDSDSYEQYF.

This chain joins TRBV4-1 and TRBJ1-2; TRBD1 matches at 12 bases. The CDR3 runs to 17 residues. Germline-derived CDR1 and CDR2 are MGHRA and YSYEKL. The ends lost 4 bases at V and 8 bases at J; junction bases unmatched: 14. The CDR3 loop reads CASSRQGTGGELGGYTF. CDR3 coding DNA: TGCGCCAGCAGCCGACAGGGGACAGGGGGCGAACTAGGCGGCTACACCTTC.

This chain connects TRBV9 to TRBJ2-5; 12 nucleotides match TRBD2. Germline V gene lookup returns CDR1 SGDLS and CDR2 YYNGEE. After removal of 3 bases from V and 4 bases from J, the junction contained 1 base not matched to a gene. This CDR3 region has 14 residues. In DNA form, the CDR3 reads TGTGCCAGCAGCGCGGGACTAGCGGGAGAGACCCAGTACTTC. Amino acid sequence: CASSAGLAGETQYF.

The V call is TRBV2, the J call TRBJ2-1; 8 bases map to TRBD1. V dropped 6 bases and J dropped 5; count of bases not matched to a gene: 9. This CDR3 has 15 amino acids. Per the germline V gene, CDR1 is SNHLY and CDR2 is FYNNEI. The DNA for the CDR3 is TGTGCCAGCAGGTCACAGGGGGTAGTAGACAATGAGCAGTTCTTC. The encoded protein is CASRSQGVVDNEQFF.

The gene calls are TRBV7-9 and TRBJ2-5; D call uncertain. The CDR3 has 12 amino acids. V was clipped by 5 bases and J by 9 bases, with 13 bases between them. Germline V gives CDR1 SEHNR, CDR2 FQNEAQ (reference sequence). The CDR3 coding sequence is TGTGCCAGCAGCCTCGAGCGCGAGGCCCAGTACTTC. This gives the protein CASSLEREAQYF.

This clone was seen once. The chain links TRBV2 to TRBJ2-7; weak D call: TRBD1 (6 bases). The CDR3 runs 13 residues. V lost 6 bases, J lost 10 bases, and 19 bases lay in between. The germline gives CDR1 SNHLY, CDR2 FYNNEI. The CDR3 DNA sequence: TGTGCCAGCAGAGGACAGATCGGGTCCTTTCAGTACTTC. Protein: CASRGQIGSFQYF.

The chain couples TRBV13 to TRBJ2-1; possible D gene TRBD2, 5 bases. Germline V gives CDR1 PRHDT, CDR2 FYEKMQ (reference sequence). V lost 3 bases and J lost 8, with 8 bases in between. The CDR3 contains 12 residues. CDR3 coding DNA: TGTGCCAGCAGCTTCTCCGGGGATGAGCAGTTCTTC. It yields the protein CASSFSGDEQFF.

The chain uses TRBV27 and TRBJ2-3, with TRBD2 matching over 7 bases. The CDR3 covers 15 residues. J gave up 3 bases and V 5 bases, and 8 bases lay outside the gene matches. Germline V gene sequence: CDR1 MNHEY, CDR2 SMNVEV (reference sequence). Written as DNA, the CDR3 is TGTGCCAGCAGTATTAGCGGGCCAAGGACAGATACGCAGTATTTT. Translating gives CASSISGPRTDTQYF.

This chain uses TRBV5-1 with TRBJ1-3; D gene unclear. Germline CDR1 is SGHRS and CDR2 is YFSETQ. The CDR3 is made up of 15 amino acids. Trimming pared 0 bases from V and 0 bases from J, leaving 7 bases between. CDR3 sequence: CASSLDTPSGNTIYF. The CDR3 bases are TGCGCCAGCAGCTTGGATACACCCTCTGGAAACACCATATATTTT.

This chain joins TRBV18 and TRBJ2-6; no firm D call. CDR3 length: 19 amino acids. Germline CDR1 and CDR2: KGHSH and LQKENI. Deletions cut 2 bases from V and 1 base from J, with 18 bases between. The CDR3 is CASSPMPGFMISGANVLTF. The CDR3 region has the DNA TGTGCCAGCTCACCAATGCCAGGCTTTATGATTTCTGGGGCCAACGTCCTGACTTTC.

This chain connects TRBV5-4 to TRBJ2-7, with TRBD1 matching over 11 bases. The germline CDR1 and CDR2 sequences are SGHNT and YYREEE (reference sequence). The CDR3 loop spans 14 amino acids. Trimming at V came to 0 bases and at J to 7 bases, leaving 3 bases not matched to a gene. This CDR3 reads CASSLGTGGREQYF. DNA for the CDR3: TGTGCCAGCAGCTTGGGGACAGGGGGCCGTGAGCAGTACTTC.

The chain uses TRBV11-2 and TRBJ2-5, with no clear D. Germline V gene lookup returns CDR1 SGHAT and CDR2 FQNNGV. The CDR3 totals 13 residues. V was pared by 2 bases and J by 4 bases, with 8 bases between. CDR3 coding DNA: TGTGCCAGCAGCTTACAAGCAGGAGAGACCCAGTACTTC. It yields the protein CASSLQAGETQYF.

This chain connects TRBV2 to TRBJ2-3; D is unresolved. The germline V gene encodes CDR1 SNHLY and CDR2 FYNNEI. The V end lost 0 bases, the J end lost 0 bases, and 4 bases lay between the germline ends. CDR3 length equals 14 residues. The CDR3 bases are TGTGCCAGCAGTGAAGCGCAGAGCACAGATACGCAGTATTTT. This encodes CASSEAQSTDTQYF. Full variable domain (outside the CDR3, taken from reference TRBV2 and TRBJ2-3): EPEVTQTPSHQVTQMGQEVILRCVPISNHLYFYWYRQILGQKVEFLVSFYNNEISEKSEIFDDQFSVERPDGSNFTLKIRSTKLEDSAMYFCASSEAQSTDTQYFGPGTRLTVL.

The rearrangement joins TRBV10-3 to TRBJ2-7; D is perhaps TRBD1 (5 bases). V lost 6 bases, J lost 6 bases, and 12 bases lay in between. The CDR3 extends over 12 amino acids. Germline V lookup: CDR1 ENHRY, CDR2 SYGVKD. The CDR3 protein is CAIRSGSGEQYF. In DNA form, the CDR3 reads TGTGCCATCAGGTCAGGGTCCGGCGAGCAGTACTTC.

The CDR3 DNA is TGCGCCAGCAGCCAACTGGAGCGGGGGGGCCTGTATATTTCCTACGAGCAGTACTTC. As protein: CASSQLERGGLYISYEQYF. The J gene is TRBJ2-7, the V gene TRBV4-1; 10 bases line up with TRBD2. This CDR3 has 19 amino acids. Germline trimming cut 2 bases from V and 1 base from J; bases unmatched to any gene: 14. Germline CDR1 reads MGHRA; CDR2 reads YSYEKL.

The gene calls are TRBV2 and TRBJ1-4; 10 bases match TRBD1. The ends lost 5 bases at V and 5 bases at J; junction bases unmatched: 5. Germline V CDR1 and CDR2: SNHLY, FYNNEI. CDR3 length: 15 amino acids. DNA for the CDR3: TGTGCCAGCAGTTTGACAGGGGGCGTCAATGAAAAACTGTTTTTT. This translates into CASSLTGGVNEKLFF.

CDR3 DNA: TGCAGCGTTGAACTAGCGAACACCGGGGAGCTGTTTTTT. It specifies CSVELANTGELFF. V is TRBV29-1 and J is TRBJ2-2; D is ambiguous. The V and J ends lost 2 bases and 0 bases respectively, with 4 bases between them. The CDR3 length is 13 residues. Germline V CDR1 and CDR2: SQVTM, ANQGSEA.

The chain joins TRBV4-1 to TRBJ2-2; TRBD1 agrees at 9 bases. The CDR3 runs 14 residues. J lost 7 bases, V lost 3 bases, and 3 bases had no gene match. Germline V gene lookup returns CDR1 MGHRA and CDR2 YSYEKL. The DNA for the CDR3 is TGCGCCAGCAGCCAGGGACAGGGCGGCGGGGAGCTGTTTTTT. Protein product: CASSQGQGGGELFF.

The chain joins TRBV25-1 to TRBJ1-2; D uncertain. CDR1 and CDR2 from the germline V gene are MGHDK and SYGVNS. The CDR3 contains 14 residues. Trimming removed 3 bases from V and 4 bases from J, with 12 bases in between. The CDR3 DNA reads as TGTGCCAGCAGTGATCCGATAGAAACCTATGGCTACACCTTC. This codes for CASSDPIETYGYTF.

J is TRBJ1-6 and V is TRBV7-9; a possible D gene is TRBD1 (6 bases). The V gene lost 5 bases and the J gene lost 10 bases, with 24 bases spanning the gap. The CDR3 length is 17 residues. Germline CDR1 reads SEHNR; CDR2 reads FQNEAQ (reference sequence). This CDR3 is CASSEEGVPQGDSPLHF. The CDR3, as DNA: TGTGCCAGCAGCGAAGAGGGGGTTCCCCAGGGCGACTCACCCCTCCACTTT.